Sequencing of this TCR beta chain was carried out in a study of blood T cell repertoires in COVID-19. The table came from immunoSEQ multiplex PCR; TCRdb's copy has only in-frame clones and leaves some out. The sample holds about 87,000 clones, around 81% seen once. This CDR3 is 15 amino acids long. Germline CDR1 is KGHDR and CDR2 is SFDVKD. The ends lost 4 bases at V and 6 bases at J; junction bases unmatched: 6. The sequence came from a woman in her 70s with acute or convalescent COVID-19. V usage is TRBV24-1 and J usage is TRBJ1-5, with TRBD1 identical over 9 bases. What was sequenced was peripheral blood. CDR3 region: CATSEATGGSQPQHF. CDR3 nucleotide sequence: TGTGCCACCAGTGAGGCTACAGGGGGCTCTCAGCCCCAGCATTTT.